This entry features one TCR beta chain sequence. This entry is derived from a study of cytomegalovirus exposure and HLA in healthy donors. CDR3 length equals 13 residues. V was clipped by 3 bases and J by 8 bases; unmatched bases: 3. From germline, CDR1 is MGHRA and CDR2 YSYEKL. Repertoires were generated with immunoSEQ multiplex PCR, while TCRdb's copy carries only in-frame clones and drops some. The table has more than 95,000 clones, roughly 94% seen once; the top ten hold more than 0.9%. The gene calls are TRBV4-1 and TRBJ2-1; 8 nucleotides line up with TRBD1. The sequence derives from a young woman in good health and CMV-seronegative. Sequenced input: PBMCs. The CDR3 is CASSHAGGYEQFF. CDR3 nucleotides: TGCGCCAGCAGCCATGCAGGGGGCTATGAGCAGTTCTTC.